The 5 T cell receptor beta chains below come from one sample, sequenced in a study of blood T cell repertoires in COVID-19. Sequencing was performed with immunoSEQ multiplex PCR; in TCRdb, only in-frame clones are kept and a portion is missing. The repertoire consists of 60,000 to 80,000 clones, with roughly 83% occurring once and the leading ten covering 8.8%. Sequencing used peripheral blood. Receptors were obtained from a man aged 50 to 60 with active COVID-19.

This chain links TRBV7-9 with TRBJ2-3; D call uncertain. Per the germline V gene, CDR1 is SEHNR and CDR2 is FQNEAQ (reference sequence). V was clipped by 1 base and J by 0 bases, with 5 bases between them. The CDR3 loop spans 14 amino acids. CDR3 protein: CASSLGPSTDTQYF. In nucleotides, the CDR3 is TGTGCCAGCAGCTTAGGGCCCAGCACAGATACGCAGTATTTT.

The gene calls are TRBV9 and TRBJ2-1; 8 nucleotides match TRBD2. Germline V gives CDR1 SGDLS, CDR2 YYNGEE. Trimming cost V 3 bases and J 6 bases; bases outside gene matches: 14. The length of the CDR3 is 17 residues. The CDR3 here is CASSERREGLMSNEQFF. CDR3 sequence (DNA): TGTGCCAGCAGCGAGAGACGGGAGGGCCTCATGAGCAATGAGCAGTTCTTC.

The rearrangement links TRBV24-1 to TRBJ2-1, with TRBD2 as a possible D gene (6 bases). CDR3 length equals 15 residues. With 5 bases removed from V and 3 bases from J, the gap between germline ends came to 13 bases. CDR1 KGHDR and CDR2 SFDVKD come from the germline V gene. The CDR3 nucleotides read TGTGCCACCAGTGGCGGGGACGCCATCTACAATGAGCAGTTCTTC. It encodes CATSGGDAIYNEQFF.

This clone was counted a single time. The chain employs TRBV5-4 and TRBJ2-5, with 7 bases aligning to TRBD1. This CDR3 is 14 amino acids long. In germline, CDR1 is SGHNT, CDR2 YYREEE (reference sequence). After removal of 3 bases from V and 3 bases from J, the junction contained 5 bases not matched to a gene. The CDR3 region has the DNA TGTGCCAGCAGCTCACGAGGGACAGAAGAGACCCAGTACTTC. This encodes CASSSRGTEETQYF.

The chain combines TRBV6-5 with TRBJ1-5; D is unclear. This CDR3 is built from 14 residues. V lost 7 bases, J lost 0 bases, and 10 bases lay in between. The germline V gene has CDR1 MNHEY and CDR2 SVGAGI. The CDR3 nucleotides read TGTGCCAGCATGGGCGCCGGTAGCAATCAGCCCCAGCATTTT. Protein product: CASMGAGSNQPQHF.